This entry describes one T cell receptor beta chain. Per the germline V gene, CDR1 is MNHEY and CDR2 is SVGAGI. V dropped 7 bases and J dropped 4 bases, with 16 bases sitting between them. This CDR3 has 14 amino acids. Sequencing used immunoSEQ multiplex PCR; TCRdb keeps in-frame clones, though not all of them. There are around 88,000 clones in the sample; 81% occur only once, and roughly a tenth lies in the top ten. This sample is drawn from a study of blood T cell repertoires in COVID-19. Study background: Samples representing acute and convalescent COVID-19 were sourced from the United States, Italy and Spain. From T cells, B-cell-depleted T cells, or PBMCs came the material, which was cDNA or gDNA.

The chain combines TRBV6-5 with TRBJ1-2, with D perhaps matching TRBD1 (5 bases). This sequence originates from a woman at least 80 years old with acute or convalescent COVID-19. The sample taken for sequencing was peripheral blood. The CDR3 coding sequence is TGTGCCAGCACCACGGGTCAGGGATTCTATGGCTACACCTTC. Protein sequence: CASTTGQGFYGYTF.